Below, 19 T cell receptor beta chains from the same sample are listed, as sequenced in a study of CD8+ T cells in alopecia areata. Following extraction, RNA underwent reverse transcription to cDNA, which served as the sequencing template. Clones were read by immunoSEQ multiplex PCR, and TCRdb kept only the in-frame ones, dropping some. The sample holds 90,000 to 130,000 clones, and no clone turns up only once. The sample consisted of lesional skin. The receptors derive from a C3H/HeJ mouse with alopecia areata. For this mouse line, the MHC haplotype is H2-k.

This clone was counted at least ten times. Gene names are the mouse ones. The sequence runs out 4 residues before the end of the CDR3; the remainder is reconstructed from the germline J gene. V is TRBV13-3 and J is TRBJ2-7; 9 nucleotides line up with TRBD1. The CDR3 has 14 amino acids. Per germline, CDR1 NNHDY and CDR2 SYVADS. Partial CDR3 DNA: TGTGCCAGCAGTGATTCCGGACAGGGGTAT. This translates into CASSDSGQGY. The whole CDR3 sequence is CASSDSGQGYEQYF.

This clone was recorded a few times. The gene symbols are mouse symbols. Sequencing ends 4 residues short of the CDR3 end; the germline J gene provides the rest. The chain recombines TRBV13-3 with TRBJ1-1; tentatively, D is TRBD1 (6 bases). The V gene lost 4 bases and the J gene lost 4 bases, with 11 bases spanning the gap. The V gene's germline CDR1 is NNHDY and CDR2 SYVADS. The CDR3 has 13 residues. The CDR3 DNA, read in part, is TGTGCCAGCAGTAACAGGGTTAGCACA. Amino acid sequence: CASSNRVST. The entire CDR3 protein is CASSNRVSTEVFF.

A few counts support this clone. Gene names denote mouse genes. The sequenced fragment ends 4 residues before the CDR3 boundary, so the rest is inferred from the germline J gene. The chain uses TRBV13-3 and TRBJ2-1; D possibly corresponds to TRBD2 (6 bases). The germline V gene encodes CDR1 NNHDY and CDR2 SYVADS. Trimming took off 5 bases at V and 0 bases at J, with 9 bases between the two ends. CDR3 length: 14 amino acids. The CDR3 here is CASSLGYNYAEQFF. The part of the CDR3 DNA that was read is TGTGCCAGCAGCCTGGGGTATAACTATGCT.

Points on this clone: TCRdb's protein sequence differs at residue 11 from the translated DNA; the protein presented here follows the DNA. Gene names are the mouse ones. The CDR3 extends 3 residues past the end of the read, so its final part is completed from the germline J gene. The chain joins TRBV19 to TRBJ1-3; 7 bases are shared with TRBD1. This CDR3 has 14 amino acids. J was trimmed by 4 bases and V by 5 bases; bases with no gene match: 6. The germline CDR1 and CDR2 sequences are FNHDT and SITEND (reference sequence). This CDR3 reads CASSHTGAGNTLYF. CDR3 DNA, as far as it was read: TGTGCCAGCAGCCACACAGGGGCCGGAAATACG.

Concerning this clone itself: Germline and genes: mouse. CDR3 residues: CTCSADSGGGQDTQYF. The part of the CDR3 DNA that was read is TGCACCTGCAGTGCAGACTCTGGGGGGGGCCAAGAC. This rearrangement joins TRBV1 to TRBJ2-5, with 9 bases identical to TRBD2. Read data end 4 residues before the CDR3 end; the end is taken from the germline J gene. This CDR3 is built from 16 residues. Germline CDR1 and CDR2: NSQYPW and LRSPGD (reference sequence). V lost 0 bases and J lost 2; bases outside the gene matches: 3. Full variable domain (rest looked up from reference TRBV1 and TRBJ2-5): VTLLEQNPRWRLVPRGQAVNLRCILKNSQYPWMSWYQQDLQKQLQWLFTLRSPGDKEVKSLPGADYLATRVTDTELRLQVANMSQGRTLYCTCSADSGGGQDTQYFGPGTRLLVL.

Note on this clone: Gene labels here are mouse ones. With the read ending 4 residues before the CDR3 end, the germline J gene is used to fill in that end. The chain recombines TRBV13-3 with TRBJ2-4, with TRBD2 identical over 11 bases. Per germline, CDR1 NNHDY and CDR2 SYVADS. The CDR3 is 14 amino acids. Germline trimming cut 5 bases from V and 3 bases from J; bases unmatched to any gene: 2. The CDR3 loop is CASSRLGGQNTLYF. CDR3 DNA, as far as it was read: TGTGCCAGCAGCAGACTGGGGGGGCAAAAC.

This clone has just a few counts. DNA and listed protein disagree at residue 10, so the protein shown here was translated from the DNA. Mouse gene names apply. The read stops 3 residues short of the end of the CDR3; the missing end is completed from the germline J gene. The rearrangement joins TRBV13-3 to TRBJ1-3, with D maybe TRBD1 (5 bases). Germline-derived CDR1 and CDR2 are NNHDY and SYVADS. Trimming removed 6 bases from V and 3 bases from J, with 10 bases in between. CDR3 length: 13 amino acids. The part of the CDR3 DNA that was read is TGTGCCAGCAAATTGGGGGGTGGAAATACG. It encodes CASKLGGGNT. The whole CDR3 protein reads CASKLGGGNTLYF.

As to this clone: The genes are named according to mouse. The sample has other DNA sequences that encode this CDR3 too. CDR3 bases read: TGTGCCAGCAGTGGAACAGGATCTAGTGCAGAA. It is translated as CASSGTGSSAE. The full-length CDR3 reads as CASSGTGSSAETLYF. The chain combines TRBV13-1 with TRBJ2-3; D is perhaps TRBD1 (5 bases). The sequence runs out 4 residues before the end of the CDR3; the remainder is reconstructed from the germline J gene. This CDR3 comprises 15 residues. Germline CDR1 NSHNY, CDR2 SYGAGN. V lost 3 bases to trimming and J lost 0 bases, with 11 bases between them.

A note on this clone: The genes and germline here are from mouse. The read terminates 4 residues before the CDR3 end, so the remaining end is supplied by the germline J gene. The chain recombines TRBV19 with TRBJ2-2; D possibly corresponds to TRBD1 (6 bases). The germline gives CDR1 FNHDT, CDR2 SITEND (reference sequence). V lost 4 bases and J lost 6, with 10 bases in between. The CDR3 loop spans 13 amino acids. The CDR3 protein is CASSLRGPGQLYF. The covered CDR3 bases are TGTGCCAGCAGTCTCAGGGGACCCGGG.

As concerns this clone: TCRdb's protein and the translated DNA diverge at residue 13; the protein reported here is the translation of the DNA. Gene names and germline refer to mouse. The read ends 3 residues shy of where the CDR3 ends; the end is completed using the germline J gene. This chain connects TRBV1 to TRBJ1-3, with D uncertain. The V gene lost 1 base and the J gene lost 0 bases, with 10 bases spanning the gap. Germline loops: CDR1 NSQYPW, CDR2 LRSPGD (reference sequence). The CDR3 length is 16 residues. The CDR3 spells CTCSAGPGNSGNTLYF. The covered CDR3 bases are TGCACCTGCAGTGCAGGCCCAGGAAATTCTGGAAATACG.

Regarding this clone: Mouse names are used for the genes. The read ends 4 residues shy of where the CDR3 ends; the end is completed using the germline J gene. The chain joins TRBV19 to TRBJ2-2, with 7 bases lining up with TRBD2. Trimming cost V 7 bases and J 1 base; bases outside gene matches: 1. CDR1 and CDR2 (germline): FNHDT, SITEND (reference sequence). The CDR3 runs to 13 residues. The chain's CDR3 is CASHWGNTGQLYF. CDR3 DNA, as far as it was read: TGTGCCAGCCACTGGGGAAACACCGGG.

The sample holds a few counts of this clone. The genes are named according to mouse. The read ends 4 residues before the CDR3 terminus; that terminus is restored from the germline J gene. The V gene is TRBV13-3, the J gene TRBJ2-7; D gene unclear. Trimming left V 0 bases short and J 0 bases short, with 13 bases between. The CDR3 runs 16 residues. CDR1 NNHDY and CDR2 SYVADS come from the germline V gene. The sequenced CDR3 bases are TGTGCCAGCAGTGATGCAATCAGCCCGAGCTCCTAT. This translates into CASSDAISPSSY. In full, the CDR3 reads CASSDAISPSSYEQYF.

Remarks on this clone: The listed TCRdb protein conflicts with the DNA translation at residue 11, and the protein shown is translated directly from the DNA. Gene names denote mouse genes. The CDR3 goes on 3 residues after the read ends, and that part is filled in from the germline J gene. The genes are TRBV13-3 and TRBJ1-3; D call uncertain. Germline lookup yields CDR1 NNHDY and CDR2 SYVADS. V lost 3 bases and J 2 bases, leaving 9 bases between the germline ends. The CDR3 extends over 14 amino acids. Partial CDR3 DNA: TGTGCCAGCAGTGCAGACATCGCTGGAAATACG. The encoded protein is CASSADIAGNT. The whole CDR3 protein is CASSADIAGNTLYF.

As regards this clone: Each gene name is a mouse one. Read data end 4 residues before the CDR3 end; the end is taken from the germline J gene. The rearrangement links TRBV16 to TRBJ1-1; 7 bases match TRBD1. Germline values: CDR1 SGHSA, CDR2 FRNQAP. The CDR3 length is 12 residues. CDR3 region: CASSWGQTEVFF. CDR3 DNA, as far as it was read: TGTGCAAGCAGCTGGGGACAGACA.

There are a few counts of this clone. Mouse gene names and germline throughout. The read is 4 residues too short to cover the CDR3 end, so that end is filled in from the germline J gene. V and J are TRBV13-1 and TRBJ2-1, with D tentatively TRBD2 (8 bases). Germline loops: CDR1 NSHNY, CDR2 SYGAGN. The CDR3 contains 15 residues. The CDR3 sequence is CASSDAGGAMAEQFF. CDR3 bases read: TGTGCCAGCAGTGATGCAGGGGGGGCGATGGCT.

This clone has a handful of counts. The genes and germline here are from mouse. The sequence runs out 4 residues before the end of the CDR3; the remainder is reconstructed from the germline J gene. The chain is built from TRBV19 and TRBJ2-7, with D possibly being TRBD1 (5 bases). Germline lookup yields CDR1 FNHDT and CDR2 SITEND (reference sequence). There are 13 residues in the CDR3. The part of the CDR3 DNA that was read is TGTGCCAGCACCCCCTCGGACAAGTAT. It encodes CASTPSDKY. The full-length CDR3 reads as CASTPSDKYEQYF.

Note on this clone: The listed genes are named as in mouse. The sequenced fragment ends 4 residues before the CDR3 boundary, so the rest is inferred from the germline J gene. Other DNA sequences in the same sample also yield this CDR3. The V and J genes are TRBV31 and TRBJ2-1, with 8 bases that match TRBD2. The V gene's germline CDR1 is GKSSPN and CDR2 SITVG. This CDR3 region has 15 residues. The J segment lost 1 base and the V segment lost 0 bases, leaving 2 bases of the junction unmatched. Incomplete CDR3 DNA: TGTGCCTGGAGTCTGGGGACTGGAAACTATGCT. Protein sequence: CAWSLGTGNYA. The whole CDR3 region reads CAWSLGTGNYAEQFF.

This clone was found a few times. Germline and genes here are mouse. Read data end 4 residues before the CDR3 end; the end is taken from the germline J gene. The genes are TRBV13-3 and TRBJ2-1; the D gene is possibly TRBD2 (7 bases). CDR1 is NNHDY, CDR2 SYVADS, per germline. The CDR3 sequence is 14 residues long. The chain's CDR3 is CASSEWGAGAEQFF. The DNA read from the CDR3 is TGTGCCAGCAGTGAGTGGGGGGCAGGGGCT.

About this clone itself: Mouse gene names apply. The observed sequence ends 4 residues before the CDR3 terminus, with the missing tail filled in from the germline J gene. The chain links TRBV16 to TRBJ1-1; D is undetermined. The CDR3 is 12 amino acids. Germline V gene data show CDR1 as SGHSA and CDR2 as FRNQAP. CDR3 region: CASSLVQTEVFF. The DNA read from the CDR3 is TGTGCAAGCAGCTTAGTACAGACA.